A selection of T cell receptor beta chains follows, all from one sample in a study of cytomegalovirus exposure and HLA in healthy donors. Produced via immunoSEQ multiplex PCR; TCRdb's table is partial and in-frame only. This listing includes around 100,000 clones. Sample: PBMCs. All receptors come from a man aged 45-65 years in good health and CMV-seronegative. Both conserved end residues are part of each CDR3. D genes are given only for firm matches.

d_call	v_call	j_call	cdr3_nt	cdr3_aa
TRBD1	TRBV25-1	TRBJ1-1	TGTGCCAGCAGTGCTCCGACAGGGGACACTGAAGCTTTCTTT	CASSAPTGDTEAFF
.	TRBV4-3	TRBJ2-7	TGCGCCAGCAGCCAAGATTGGGCAGGGAAGCCCTACGAGCAGTACTTC	CASSQDWAGKPYEQYF
.	TRBV9	TRBJ2-6	TGTGCCAGCAGCGTAGAGACGGGCTCTGGGGCCAACGTCCTGACTTTC	CASSVETGSGANVLTF
.	TRBV19	TRBJ1-5	TGTGCCAGTAGTATTAGCGGGACCAATCAGCCCCAGCATTTT	CASSISGTNQPQHF
TRBD1	TRBV7-2	TRBJ1-2	TGTGCCAGCAGCTTAGGGACAGGTCGGGACTATGGCTACACCTTC	CASSLGTGRDYGYTF
TRBD1	TRBV7-2	TRBJ1-5	TGTGCCAGCAGCCCGGGACAGGGGCTCTTTAATCAGCCCCAGCATTTT	CASSPGQGLFNQPQHF
.	TRBV5-1	TRBJ1-5	TGCGCCAGCGCGATTTCCCCCGGAGCACGGGGAGTCCAGCATTTT	CASAISPGARGVQHF
TRBD2	TRBV5-4	TRBJ2-7	TGTGCCAGCAGCTTGGGGACTAGCGAATACTACGAGCAGTACTTC	CASSLGTSEYYEQYF
TRBD2	TRBV7-2	TRBJ2-7	TGTGCCAGCAGCATGACTAGCGGACCCACCTACGAGCAGTACTTC	CASSMTSGPTYEQYF
TRBD2	TRBV5-1	TRBJ2-3	TGCGCCAGCAGCGAGACTAGCGGGGTCACAGATACGCAGTATTTT	CASSETSGVTDTQYF
TRBD1	TRBV5-5	TRBJ2-7	TGTGCCAGCCTACAGGGGGCGGGCTCCTACGAGCAGTACTTC	CASLQGAGSYEQYF
TRBD1	TRBV5-1	TRBJ2-2	TGCGCCAGCAGCTTACGGGACAGGAACACCGGGGAGCTGTTTTTT	CASSLRDRNTGELFF
TRBD2	TRBV5-1	TRBJ2-7	TGCGCCAGCAGCGAGCGGACTAGCGGGGACGACGAGCAGTACTTC	CASSERTSGDDEQYF
TRBD1	TRBV7-2	TRBJ2-2	TGTGCCAGCAGCTTAGGGACAGGCCGCACCGGGGAGCTGTTTTTT	CASSLGTGRTGELFF
TRBD1	TRBV7-8	TRBJ1-5	TGTGCCAGCAGCCCTCGACAGGGTGGGACTCAGCCCCAGCATTTT	CASSPRQGGTQPQHF
TRBD1	TRBV11-2	TRBJ1-4	TGTGCCAGCAGCGACGACAGGGGCAAAATTGCAACTAATGAAAAACTGTTTTTT	CASSDDRGKIATNEKLFF
.	TRBV15	TRBJ1-2	TGTGCCACCAGCAGAGATGCGGGTTCCCAACTTAACTATGGCTACACCTTC	CATSRDAGSQLNYGYTF
.	TRBV6-5	TRBJ1-2	TGTGCCAGCAGCAACGGAGGGCGTTATGGCTACACCTTC	CASSNGGRYGYTF
.	TRBV13	TRBJ2-1	TGTGCCAGCAGCTTAGGACCGGGGGTCAATGAGCAGTTCTTC	CASSLGPGVNEQFF
.	TRBV14	TRBJ1-1	TGTGCCAGCAGCCTTGACAGGATCGTGAACACTGAAGCTTTCTTT	CASSLDRIVNTEAFF
TRBD1	TRBV7-8	TRBJ2-7	TGTGCCAGCAGCTATAGGCGGCAGGGGGCATGGGAGCAGTACTTC	CASSYRRQGAWEQYF
.	TRBV18	TRBJ1-1	TGTGCCAGCTCATTCCGGACGGGAGACACTGAAGCTTTCTTT	CASSFRTGDTEAFF
.	TRBV7-9	TRBJ1-6	TGTGCCAGTTCGGAAGTAGGAACAGGGTTGGCACCCCTCCACTTT	CASSEVGTGLAPLHF
TRBD2	TRBV27	TRBJ2-7	TGTGCCAGCAGTCCCTACTGGGGGGGTACCTACGAGCAGTACTTC	CASSPYWGGTYEQYF
.	TRBV4-3	TRBJ1-2	TGCGCCAGCAGCCAAGAGTACAGGGACTATGGCTACACCTTC	CASSQEYRDYGYTF
TRBD2	TRBV28	TRBJ2-5	TGTGCCAGCAGTCCCCGGACTAGCGGGGGACAAGAGACCCAGTACTTC	CASSPRTSGGQETQYF
.	TRBV5-1	TRBJ2-7	TGCGCCAGCAGTCTCCCCCCCTACGAGCAGTACTTC	CASSLPPYEQYF
.	TRBV4-3	TRBJ1-2	TGCGCCAGCAGCCACATGGGGGCCTCGGTGGGTTATGGCTACACCTTC	CASSHMGASVGYGYTF
TRBD2	TRBV18	TRBJ2-1	TGTGCCAGCTCACCCACTAGCGGGACCTACAATGAGCAGTTCTTC	CASSPTSGTYNEQFF
.	TRBV29-1	TRBJ1-1	TGCAGCGTTGAACGGAGTTTCGAAGCTTTCTTT	CSVERSFEAFF
.	TRBV11-2	TRBJ1-1	TGTGCCAGCAGCAGGGGGACGGCCGGCACTGAAGCTTTCTTT	CASSRGTAGTEAFF
TRBD2	TRBV7-2	TRBJ2-3	TGTGCCAGCAGCCCTTGGACTAGCGCTAGCACAGATACGCAGTATTTT	CASSPWTSASTDTQYF
TRBD2	TRBV4-3	TRBJ2-7	TGCGCCAGCAGCCAAGAAGCGGGGGGCGGCTACGAGCAGTACTTC	CASSQEAGGGYEQYF
TRBD1	TRBV4-3	TRBJ1-1	TGCGCCAGCAGCCAAGACAGGGACAGGATGAACACTGAAGCTTTCTTT	CASSQDRDRMNTEAFF
.	TRBV11-2	TRBJ2-7	TGTGCCAGCAGCTACATGTCCTACGAGCAGTACTTC	CASSYMSYEQYF
.	TRBV4-3	TRBJ2-5	TGCGCCAGCAGCCAAGATCCCGCAGGGGTTGGGACCCAGTACTTC	CASSQDPAGVGTQYF
.	TRBV19	TRBJ1-1	TGTGCCAGTAGTATAGGAACAGGGTTCACTGAAGCTTTCTTT	CASSIGTGFTEAFF
TRBD1	TRBV7-2	TRBJ2-7	TGTGCCAGCAGCTTAAGGGGACAGGGGGCCTACGAGCAGTACTTC	CASSLRGQGAYEQYF
TRBD1	TRBV6-6	TRBJ1-5	TGTGCCAGCAGTTACTGGGGACAGGGGGAGAGTCAGCCCCAGCATTTT	CASSYWGQGESQPQHF
.	TRBV4-3	TRBJ1-2	TGCGCCAGCAGCCAGAAAGGGAGTGGGCTCGGCTACACCTTC	CASSQKGSGLGYTF
.	TRBV7-6	TRBJ2-5	TGTGCCAGCAGCTTCGGGAAGCAAGAGACCCAGTACTTC	CASSFGKQETQYF
.	TRBV30	TRBJ1-5	TGTGCCTGGACGGGAAGCAATAGCAATCAGCCCCAGCATTTT	CAWTGSNSNQPQHF
.	TRBV19	TRBJ1-3	TGTGCCAGTAGAGGGGCGGACGGTGACTCTGGAAACACCATATATTTT	CASRGADGDSGNTIYF
.	TRBV6-6	TRBJ2-1	TGTGCCAGCAGCCTACAGGGACTATATTACAATGAGCAGTTCTTC	CASSLQGLYYNEQFF
.	TRBV9	TRBJ2-3	TGTGCCAGCAGCGTCGGTTTAGCGCTCCAAGATACGCAGTATTTT	CASSVGLALQDTQYF
.	TRBV19	TRBJ2-7	TGTGCCAGTAGTATAGGTCACCTCTCGGACTACGAGCAGTACTTC	CASSIGHLSDYEQYF
TRBD1	TRBV19	TRBJ1-2	TGTGCCAGTAGTAAGACAGGGAACTATGGCTACACCTTC	CASSKTGNYGYTF
.	TRBV25-1	TRBJ1-1	TGTGCCAGCAGTGAATCAGGGGATGGAACTGAAGCTTTCTTT	CASSESGDGTEAFF
TRBD1	TRBV4-2	TRBJ2-2	TGTGCCAGCAGGGGACAGGGTGACACCGGGGAGCTGTTTTTT	CASRGQGDTGELFF
.	TRBV25-1	TRBJ1-1	TGTGCCAGCAGTAAACAGACAGGGAACACTGAAGCTTTCTTT	CASSKQTGNTEAFF
TRBD2	TRBV11-2	TRBJ2-5	TGTGCCAGCAGCTTCGGGGGGGAAGAGACCCAGTACTTC	CASSFGGEETQYF
TRBD2	TRBV5-1	TRBJ2-5	TGCGCCAGCAGCTTGGTACTAGCGGGGGTTCAAGAGACCCAGTACTTC	CASSLVLAGVQETQYF
.	TRBV11-3	TRBJ2-1	TGTGCCAGCAGCCAAGATGCGGCTCCGAATGAGCAGTTCTTC	CASSQDAAPNEQFF
TRBD1	TRBV10-3	TRBJ2-7	TGTGCCACCAGACAGGGCGAGTACGAGCAGTACTTC	CATRQGEYEQYF
TRBD1	TRBV5-1	TRBJ2-7	TGCGCCAGCAGCTCCACGGGACAGACCTACGAGCAGTACTTC	CASSSTGQTYEQYF
.	TRBV7-2	TRBJ1-5	TGTGCCAGCAGCTTTGGCGCAGGGGAATGGCATCAGCCCCAGCATTTT	CASSFGAGEWHQPQHF
.	TRBV2	TRBJ2-4	TGTGCCAGCAGAGAACAGGGCAGGGAAAACATTCAGTACTTC	CASREQGRENIQYF